A single sample gave rise to the 29 T cell receptor beta chains below, sequenced in a study of T cell changes during pregnancy in multiple sclerosis. The table came from immunoSEQ multiplex PCR; TCRdb's copy has only in-frame clones and leaves some out. The repertoire holds around 63,000 clones, with about 92% as singletons. This sample comprised CD8+ T cells from peripheral blood mononuclear cells, obtained in the third trimester of pregnancy. All receptors come from a female donor in good health, enrolled as a control in a pregnancy study.

The gene calls are TRBV9 and TRBJ1-2, with 7 bases that match TRBD1. Per the germline V gene, CDR1 is SGDLS and CDR2 is YYNGEE. The CDR3 is 14 amino acids. The J segment lost 5 bases and the V segment lost 3 bases, leaving 7 bases of the junction unmatched. The CDR3 protein is CASSAGDRVYGYTF. The DNA of the CDR3 is TGTGCCAGCAGCGCCGGAGACAGGGTTTATGGCTACACCTTC. Supplemented by reference TRBV9 and TRBJ1-2, the full variable domain reads DSGVTQTPKHLITATGQRVTLRCSPRSGDLSVYWYQQSLDQGLQFLIQYYNGEERAKGNILERFSAQQFPDLHSELNLSSLELGDSALYFCASSAGDRVYGYTFGSGTRLTVV.

The V call is TRBV27, the J call TRBJ2-1, with D possibly matching TRBD2 (6 bases). CDR1 is MNHEY, CDR2 SMNVEV, per germline (reference sequence). V lost 7 bases and J lost 5, with 12 bases in between. The CDR3 loop spans 13 amino acids. The CDR3 region is CASTDGGDNEQFF. The CDR3 nucleotides are TGTGCCAGCACAGATGGCGGGGACAATGAGCAGTTCTTC.

For this clone: Other DNA sequences in this specimen translate into the identical CDR3. The chain recombines TRBV27 with TRBJ1-1, with D tentatively TRBD1 (5 bases). The V end lost 0 bases, the J end lost 1 base, and 6 bases lay between the germline ends. CDR3 length: 14 residues. The germline V gene has CDR1 MNHEY and CDR2 SMNVEV (reference sequence). As DNA, the CDR3 is TGTGCCAGCAGTTTATCGGGGGGGAACACTGAAGCTTTCTTT. Its translation is CASSLSGGNTEAFF.

V is TRBV27 and J is TRBJ1-1; D is possibly TRBD1 (5 bases). V dropped 5 bases and J dropped 0 bases, with 10 bases sitting between them. The CDR3 loop spans 14 amino acids. CDR1 and CDR2 (germline): MNHEY, SMNVEV (reference sequence). The CDR3, as DNA: TGTGCCAGCAGTCTGGCAGGGATGAACACTGAAGCTTTCTTT. Its protein product is CASSLAGMNTEAFF.

The V and J genes are TRBV5-1 and TRBJ2-1, with D perhaps TRBD1 (5 bases). Looked up from germline, CDR1 is SGHRS and CDR2 is YFSETQ. The V end lost 2 bases, the J end lost 11 bases, and 11 bases lay between the germline ends. The CDR3 spans 12 residues. The CDR3 sequence: CASSLRQGQQFF. CDR3 bases: TGCGCCAGCAGCTTAAGGCAGGGCCAGCAGTTCTTC.

The chain carries TRBV5-1 and TRBJ1-5, with D hard to call. The CDR3 extends over 14 amino acids. V lost 0 bases, J lost 3 bases, and 7 bases lay in between. Germline assignment: CDR1 SGHRS and CDR2 YFSETQ. The CDR3 region has the DNA TGCGCCAGCAGCTTGGACAGTATCAATCAGCCCCAGCATTTT. This translates into CASSLDSINQPQHF.

V is TRBV7-3 and J is TRBJ1-2, with 7 bases matching TRBD1. Germline CDR1 reads SGHTA; CDR2 reads FQGTGA. Trimming took 5 bases from V and 6 from J; bases not matched to a gene: 6. CDR3 length equals 13 residues. As DNA, the CDR3 is TGTGCCAGCAGCACTACAGGGGCGGATGGCTACACCTTC. Protein product: CASSTTGADGYTF.

The rearrangement joins TRBV27 to TRBJ2-5; D remains ambiguous. V dropped 3 bases and J dropped 2 bases, with 7 bases sitting between them. CDR1 is MNHEY, CDR2 SMNVEV, per germline (reference sequence). The length of the CDR3 is 13 residues. DNA for the CDR3: TGTGCCAGCAGTTTCCCCGGGCAAGAGACCCAGTACTTC. It is translated as CASSFPGQETQYF.

In its sample, this clone was seen a few times. This chain joins TRBV2 and TRBJ1-1, with D perhaps matching TRBD1 (5 bases). V was cut by 7 bases and J by 5 bases, with 11 bases left in between. This CDR3 contains 12 residues. Germline V gene lookup returns CDR1 SNHLY and CDR2 FYNNEI. CDR3 sequence: CASIRGTTEAFF. CDR3 DNA sequence: TGTGCCAGCATTAGGGGTACTACTGAAGCTTTCTTT.

This chain links TRBV30 with TRBJ2-3, with D possibly matching TRBD1 (5 bases). Germline loops: CDR1 GTSNPN, CDR2 SVGIG (reference sequence). This CDR3 has 13 residues. Trimming stripped 4 bases from V and 2 bases from J, with 10 bases between. In DNA, the CDR3 is TGTGCCTGGATGGACACGACCACAGATACGCAGTATTTT. This translates into CAWMDTTTDTQYF. The full variable domain, rest sourced from reference TRBV30 and TRBJ2-3, is SQTIHQWPATLVQPVGSPLSLECTVEGTSNPNLYWYRQAAGRGLQLLFYSVGIGQISSEVPQNLSASRPQDRQFILSSKKLLLSDSGFYLCAWMDTTTDTQYFGPGTRLTVL.

CDR3 nucleotide sequence: TGTGCCAGCAGCCATGACAGTGCCTACTACGAGCAGTACTTC. Translated, it gives CASSHDSAYYEQYF. The V and J genes are TRBV5-8 and TRBJ2-7, with D possibly being TRBD1 (5 bases). The CDR3 is 14 amino acids. V was clipped by 4 bases and J by 3 bases, with 14 bases between them. The germline V gene has CDR1 SGHTS and CDR2 YDEGEE.

This chain joins TRBV6-6 and TRBJ1-6; 9 bases are a match to TRBD1. The CDR3 is 15 amino acids. Unmatched junction bases numbered 6, after V lost 6 bases and J lost 6 bases. CDR1 and CDR2 from the germline V gene are MNHNY and SVGAGI (reference sequence). In DNA form, the CDR3 reads TGTGCCAGCAGAGCCGGGACAGGGATTAATTCACCCCTCCACTTT. Translated: CASRAGTGINSPLHF.

V gene TRBV11-2 combines with J gene TRBJ1-5; 7 bases match TRBD1. The CDR3 loop spans 14 amino acids. Germline V lookup: CDR1 SGHAT, CDR2 FQNNGV. The V gene end was trimmed by 1 base and the J gene end by 4 bases; junction bases not matched to a gene: 1. This CDR3 is CASSLGRGNQPQHF. The CDR3 nucleotides read TGTGCCAGCAGCTTAGGCAGGGGGAATCAGCCCCAGCATTTT.

The chain employs TRBV25-1 and TRBJ2-7, with D tentatively TRBD1 (6 bases). CDR1 and CDR2 from the germline V gene are MGHDK and SYGVNS. Trimming took 6 bases from V and 0 from J, leaving 9 bases between them. The CDR3 extends over 13 amino acids. CDR3 region: CASRLTGSYEQYF. CDR3 sequence (DNA): TGTGCCAGCAGGTTGACAGGCTCCTACGAGCAGTACTTC.

The V call is TRBV7-9, the J call TRBJ2-7; TRBD1 agrees at 8 bases. CDR1 and CDR2 (germline): SEHNR, FQNEAQ (reference sequence). The CDR3 length is 12 residues. V shed 5 bases, J shed 5 bases, and the junction held 2 bases outside the gene matches. This CDR3 is CASSAGGNEQYF. Written as DNA, the CDR3 is TGTGCCAGCAGCGCAGGGGGCAACGAGCAGTACTTC.

The chain is built from TRBV4-3 and TRBJ1-4; D not certain. Trimming shortened V by 0 bases and J by 8 bases, and 16 bases separated the two germline ends. This CDR3 has 16 amino acids. Germline V gene data show CDR1 as LGHNA and CDR2 as YSLEER. CDR3 bases: TGCGCCAGCAGCCAAGAGAGGACTTCCGGAGGGGAAAAACTGTTTTTT. Protein sequence: CASSQERTSGGEKLFF.

V gene TRBV4-3 combines with J gene TRBJ1-1; 7 nucleotides agree with TRBD1. Looked up from germline, CDR1 is LGHNA and CDR2 is YSLEER. The CDR3 consists of 14 residues. The V and J ends lost 3 bases and 7 bases, in that order; junction bases with no gene match: 8. Here the CDR3 DNA reads TGCGCCAGCAGCCAGGGTACAGGGGTCAGTGAAGCTTTCTTT. The encoded protein is CASSQGTGVSEAFF.

The V and J genes are TRBV4-1 and TRBJ2-2, with D perhaps matching TRBD2 (6 bases). CDR1 MGHRA and CDR2 YSYEKL come from the germline V gene. V lost 4 bases and J 1 base, leaving 16 bases between the germline ends. The CDR3 covers 17 residues. The CDR3 DNA reads TGCGCCAGCAGCCCCCGCGGGACTTCCGAGAACACCGGGGAGCTGTTTTTT. Translation: CASSPRGTSENTGELFF.

The V gene is TRBV4-2, the J gene TRBJ2-3; D is ambiguous. CDR1 LGHNA and CDR2 YNFKEQ come from the germline V gene. The CDR3 contains 12 residues. The V end lost 0 bases, the J end lost 6 bases, and 4 bases lay between the germline ends. The CDR3 bases are TGTGCCAGCAGCCAAGACAGGGATACGCAGTATTTT. Its protein product is CASSQDRDTQYF.

This sequence joins TRBV7-3 and TRBJ1-1; 11 bases are a match to TRBD1. V dropped 5 bases and J dropped 5; count of bases not matched to a gene: 7. This CDR3 is 15 amino acids long. The germline gives CDR1 SGHTA, CDR2 FQGTGA. The DNA for the CDR3 is TGTGCCAGCAGCCCCGGGACAGGGGGATGGACTGAAGCTTTCTTT. It is translated as CASSPGTGGWTEAFF.

V gene TRBV7-9 combines with J gene TRBJ2-1; 7 bases align to TRBD2. Per germline, CDR1 SEHNR and CDR2 FQNEAQ (reference sequence). The length of the CDR3 is 14 residues. V lost 0 bases, J lost 8 bases, and 4 bases stayed unmatched. The CDR3 sequence: CASSLAGGIDEQFF. The CDR3 nucleotides are TGTGCCAGCAGCTTAGCGGGGGGGATCGATGAGCAGTTCTTC.

CDR3 DNA sequence: TGCGCCAGCAGCCCCGGGACAGACTATTATGGCTACACCTTC. It specifies CASSPGTDYYGYTF. The genes are TRBV5-1 and TRBJ1-2, with TRBD1 matching 7 bases. Germline V gene lookup returns CDR1 SGHRS and CDR2 YFSETQ. With 4 bases clipped from V and 5 bases from J, the junction kept 8 bases outside the gene matches. The CDR3 consists of 14 residues.

The J gene is TRBJ1-1, the V gene TRBV7-2; D gene unclear. From germline, CDR1 is SGHTA and CDR2 FQGNSA. The CDR3 length is 16 residues. V gave up 3 bases and J gave up 1 base, with 15 bases separating them. CDR3 coding DNA: TGTGCCAGCAGCTTTGTAGTAGGAGTGGGGAACACTGAAGCTTTCTTT. This encodes CASSFVVGVGNTEAFF.

This chain joins TRBV25-1 and TRBJ2-7; 8 bases are shared with TRBD2. V shed 1 base, J shed 4 bases, and the junction held 3 bases outside the gene matches. The V gene's germline CDR1 is MGHDK and CDR2 SYGVNS. The CDR3 has 14 amino acids. CDR3 protein: CASSESGGGYEQYF. The CDR3 bases are TGTGCCAGCAGTGAATCGGGAGGGGGATACGAGCAGTACTTC.

The rearrangement uses TRBV15 and TRBJ2-7; no clear D gene. Germline lookup yields CDR1 LNHNV and CDR2 YYDKDF (reference sequence). This CDR3 comprises 15 residues. The V and J ends lost 0 bases and 3 bases respectively, with 12 bases between them. CDR3 nucleotides: TGTGCCACCAGCAGAGATCATGACACCCACTACGAGCAGTACTTC. This sequence encodes CATSRDHDTHYEQYF.

The chain employs TRBV6-5 and TRBJ1-2; 10 bases match TRBD1. The germline gives CDR1 MNHEY, CDR2 SVGAGI. With 4 bases clipped from V and 4 bases from J, the junction kept 6 bases outside the gene matches. The CDR3 is 15 amino acids. The CDR3 reads CASSWEGQGVYGYTF. The DNA of the CDR3 is TGTGCCAGCAGTTGGGAAGGACAGGGGGTCTATGGCTACACCTTC.

J is TRBJ2-7 and V is TRBV4-1, with a possible D match to TRBD2 (6 bases). V was cut by 0 bases and J by 2 bases, with 11 bases left in between. Germline CDR1 and CDR2: MGHRA and YSYEKL. The CDR3 consists of 15 residues. CDR3 sequence: CASSQEGRSPYEQYF. The CDR3 coding sequence is TGCGCCAGCAGCCAAGAAGGGAGGTCCCCCTACGAGCAGTACTTC.

This clone was seen only once. The chain joins TRBV6-5 to TRBJ2-7; 9 positions agree with TRBD2. Germline V gene data show CDR1 as MNHEY and CDR2 as SVGAGI. Germline trimming cut 5 bases from V and 4 bases from J; bases unmatched to any gene: 6. This CDR3 comprises 14 residues. The CDR3 sequence: CASSTTSGWYEQYF. In DNA form, the CDR3 reads TGTGCCAGCAGTACTACTAGCGGGTGGTACGAGCAGTACTTC.

The chain combines TRBV2 with TRBJ2-1; maybe TRBD2 (7 bases). The CDR3 loop spans 16 amino acids. V was cut by 7 bases and J by 8 bases, with 24 bases left in between. Germline CDR1 reads SNHLY; CDR2 reads FYNNEI. The CDR3 DNA is TGTGCCAGCACCAATAGGGGGGGGGCCGATGGTCATGAGCAGTTCTTC. Its translation is CASTNRGGADGHEQFF. Full variable domain (missing parts from reference TRBV2 and TRBJ2-1): EPEVTQTPSHQVTQMGQEVILRCVPISNHLYFYWYRQILGQKVEFLVSFYNNEISEKSEIFDDQFSVERPDGSNFTLKIRSTKLEDSAMYFCASTNRGGADGHEQFFGPGTRLTVL.